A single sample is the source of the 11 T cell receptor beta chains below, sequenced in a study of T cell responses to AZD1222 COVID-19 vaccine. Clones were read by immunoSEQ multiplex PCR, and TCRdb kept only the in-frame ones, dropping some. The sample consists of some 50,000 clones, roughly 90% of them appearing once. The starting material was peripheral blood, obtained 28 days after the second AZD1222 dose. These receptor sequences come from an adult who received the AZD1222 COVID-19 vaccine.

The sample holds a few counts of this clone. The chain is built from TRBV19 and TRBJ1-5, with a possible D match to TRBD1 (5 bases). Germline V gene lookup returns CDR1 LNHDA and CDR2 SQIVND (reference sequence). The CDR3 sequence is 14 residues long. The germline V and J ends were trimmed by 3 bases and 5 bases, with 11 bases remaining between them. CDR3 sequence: CASSMGGLYQPQHF. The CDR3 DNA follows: TGTGCCAGTAGTATGGGGGGTCTTTATCAGCCCCAGCATTTT.

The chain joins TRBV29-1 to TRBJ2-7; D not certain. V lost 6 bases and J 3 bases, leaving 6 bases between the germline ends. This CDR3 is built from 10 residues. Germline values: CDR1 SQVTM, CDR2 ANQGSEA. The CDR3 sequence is CSVIIYEQYF. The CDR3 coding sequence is TGCAGCGTGATTATCTACGAGCAGTACTTC.

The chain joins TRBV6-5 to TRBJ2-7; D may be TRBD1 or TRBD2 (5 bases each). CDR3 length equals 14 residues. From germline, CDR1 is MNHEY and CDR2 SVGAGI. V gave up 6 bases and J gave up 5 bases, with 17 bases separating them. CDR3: CASSQTGAWNEQYF. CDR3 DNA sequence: TGTGCCAGCAGCCAGACCGGGGCGTGGAACGAGCAGTACTTC.

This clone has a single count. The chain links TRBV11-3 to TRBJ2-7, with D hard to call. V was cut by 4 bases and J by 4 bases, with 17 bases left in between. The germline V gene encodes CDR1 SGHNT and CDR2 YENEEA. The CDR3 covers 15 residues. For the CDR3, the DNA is TGTGCCAGCAGCTCCCGGGCTGGGCTCGGGTACGAGCAGTACTTC. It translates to CASSSRAGLGYEQYF.

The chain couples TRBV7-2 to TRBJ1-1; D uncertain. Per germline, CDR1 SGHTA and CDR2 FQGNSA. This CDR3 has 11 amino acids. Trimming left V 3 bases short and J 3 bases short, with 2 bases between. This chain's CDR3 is CASSFYTEAFF. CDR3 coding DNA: TGTGCCAGCAGCTTTTACACTGAAGCTTTCTTT.

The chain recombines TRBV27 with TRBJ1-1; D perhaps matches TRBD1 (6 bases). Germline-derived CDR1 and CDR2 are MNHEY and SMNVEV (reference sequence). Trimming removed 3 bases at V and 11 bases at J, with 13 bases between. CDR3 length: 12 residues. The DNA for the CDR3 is TGTGCCAGCAGTTTCCCGAGGGGGGAGGCTTTCTTT. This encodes CASSFPRGEAFF.

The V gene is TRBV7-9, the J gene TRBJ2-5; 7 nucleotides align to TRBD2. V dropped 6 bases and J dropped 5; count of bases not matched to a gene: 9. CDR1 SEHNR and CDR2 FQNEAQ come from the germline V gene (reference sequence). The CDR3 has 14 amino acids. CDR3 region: CASSLLALSETQYF. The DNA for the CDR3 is TGTGCCAGCAGTTTACTAGCGTTATCCGAGACCCAGTACTTC.

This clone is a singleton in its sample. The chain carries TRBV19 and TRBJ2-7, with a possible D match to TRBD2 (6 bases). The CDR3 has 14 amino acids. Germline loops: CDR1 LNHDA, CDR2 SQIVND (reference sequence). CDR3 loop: CHFKGRERTYEQYF. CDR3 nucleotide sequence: TGTCACTTTAAAGGGCGGGAACGAACCTACGAGCAGTACTTC.

The CDR3 loop reads CASSQDRTAYLSGANVLTF. As DNA, the CDR3 is TGCGCCAGCAGCCAAGATAGGACAGCCTACCTCTCTGGGGCCAACGTCCTGACTTTC. The J gene is TRBJ2-6, the V gene TRBV4-3; TRBD1 might be the D (6 bases). CDR3 length: 19 residues. The germline gives CDR1 LGHNA, CDR2 YSLEER. With 0 bases removed from V and 0 bases from J, the gap between germline ends came to 15 bases.

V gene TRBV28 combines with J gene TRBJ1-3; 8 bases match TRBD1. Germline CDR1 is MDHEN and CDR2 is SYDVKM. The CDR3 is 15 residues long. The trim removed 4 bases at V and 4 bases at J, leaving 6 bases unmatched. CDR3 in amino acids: CASSSWTGTGNTIYF. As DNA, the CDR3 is TGTGCCAGCAGTTCCTGGACAGGGACCGGAAACACCATATATTTT. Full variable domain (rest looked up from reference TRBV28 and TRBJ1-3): DVKVTQSSRYLVKRTGEKVFLECVQDMDHENMFWYRQDPGLGLRLIYFSYDVKMKEKGDIPEGYSVSREKKERFSLILESASTNQTSMYLCASSSWTGTGNTIYFGEGSWLTVV.

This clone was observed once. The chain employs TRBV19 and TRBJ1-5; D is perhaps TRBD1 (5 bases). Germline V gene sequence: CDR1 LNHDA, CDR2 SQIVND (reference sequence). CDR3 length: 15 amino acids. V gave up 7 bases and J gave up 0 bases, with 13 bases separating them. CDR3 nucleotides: TGTGCCAGTAACCATCGGGACTTTAGCAATCAGCCCCAGCATTTT. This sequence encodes CASNHRDFSNQPQHF.